These 17 T cell receptor beta chains originate from one sample sequenced in a study of OX40 agonist ivuxolimab in advanced cancers. The protocol was immunoSEQ multiplex PCR, while the TCRdb copy is restricted to in-frame clones and leaves out a portion. There are about 69,000 clones in the sample; nearly 90% occur only once, and about 4% lies in the top ten. The source material was CD4+ or CD8+ T cells sorted from blood, sampled in a trial of the OX40 agonist ivuxolimab. The receptors stem from an adult with an advanced solid tumor such as melanoma, head and neck, liver or kidney cancer.

The chain uses TRBV28 and TRBJ2-7; 7 bases are a match to TRBD1. With 2 bases clipped from V and 2 bases from J, the junction kept 6 bases outside the gene matches. Germline assignment: CDR1 MDHEN and CDR2 SYDVKM. The CDR3 runs to 15 residues. The CDR3 here is CASSLIRDRAYEQYF. As DNA, the CDR3 is TGTGCCAGCAGTTTAATTCGGGACAGAGCCTACGAGCAGTACTTC.

This clone was seen a single time. The chain has TRBV6-5 and TRBJ1-2; D is unclear. From germline, CDR1 is MNHEY and CDR2 SVGAGI. Trimming removed 2 bases from V and 4 bases from J, with 8 bases in between. The CDR3 contains 13 residues. The CDR3 protein is CASSYRLSYGYTF. The CDR3 nucleotides are TGTGCCAGCAGTTACAGACTGTCCTATGGCTACACCTTC.

In nucleotides, the CDR3 is TGTGCCAGCTCACCACCGTTGGGACAGGGGGAATACGAGCAGTACTTC. Its protein product is CASSPPLGQGEYEQYF. This chain uses TRBV18 with TRBJ2-7, with 11 positions matching TRBD1. The CDR3 runs 16 residues. Unmatched junction bases numbered 5, after V lost 0 bases and J lost 4 bases. Germline loops: CDR1 KGHSH, CDR2 LQKENI.

This clone came up once. The gene calls are TRBV27 and TRBJ2-5, with D unresolved. The germline gives CDR1 MNHEY, CDR2 SMNVEV (reference sequence). This CDR3 has 14 amino acids. V lost 7 bases, J lost 5 bases, and 17 bases lay in between. CDR3 region: CASKWSRSWETQYF. CDR3 DNA sequence: TGTGCCAGCAAATGGTCAAGGAGCTGGGAGACCCAGTACTTC.

This rearrangement joins TRBV6-1 to TRBJ1-2; a possible D gene is TRBD1 (5 bases). V shed 3 bases and J shed 8 bases, with 16 bases lying between them. This CDR3 comprises 14 residues. Per germline, CDR1 MNHNS and CDR2 SASEGT. Here the CDR3 DNA reads TGTGCCAGCAGTGAGTCGACAGTTAGGGACGGCTACACCTTC. Amino acid sequence: CASSESTVRDGYTF.

The chain is built from TRBV12-2 and TRBJ1-2; the table's TRBD1 call for D was not verified on the DNA. TRBV12-2 is a pseudogene segment. The CDR3 contains 16 residues. This CDR3 is CASRLGNRDIVYGYTF. CDR3 sequence (DNA): TGTGCAAGTCGCTTAGGTAACAGGGACATCGTCTATGGCTACACCTTC.

V usage is TRBV10-3 and J usage is TRBJ2-7; a possible D gene is TRBD2 (6 bases). The CDR3 runs 13 residues. From germline, CDR1 is ENHRY and CDR2 SYGVKD. V was cut by 6 bases and J by 3 bases, with 12 bases left in between. For the CDR3, the DNA is TGTGCCATCAGGGGCGGGACTTTCTACGAGCAGTACTTC. This gives the protein CAIRGGTFYEQYF.

This chain uses TRBV10-3 with TRBJ2-5; TRBD2 is a possible D gene (6 bases). There are 16 residues in the CDR3. Trimming pared 0 bases from V and 2 bases from J, leaving 13 bases between. CDR1 is ENHRY and CDR2 is SYGVKD in the germline V gene. CDR3: CAISESGGVRQETQYF. As DNA, the CDR3 is TGTGCCATCAGTGAGTCCGGCGGGGTGAGGCAAGAGACCCAGTACTTC.

CDR3: CASSRAMGSYEQYF. The CDR3 coding sequence is TGTGCCAGCAGCCGCGCAATGGGGTCCTACGAGCAGTACTTC. The chain joins TRBV5-6 to TRBJ2-7; D gene ambiguous. The CDR3 consists of 14 residues. Between the trimmed V and J ends, which lost 4 bases and 1 base, there was a span of 12 bases. Germline V gene data show CDR1 as SGHDT and CDR2 as YYEEEE.

The gene calls are TRBV15 and TRBJ2-6, with D tentatively TRBD1 (5 bases). Germline loops: CDR1 LNHNV, CDR2 YYDKDF (reference sequence). The V and J ends lost 8 bases and 4 bases respectively, with 9 bases between them. The CDR3 loop spans 13 amino acids. The CDR3 region has the DNA TGTGCCACCGGGGCCTCGGGGGCCAACGTCCTGACTTTC. Translating it yields CATGASGANVLTF.

The chain is built from TRBV28 and TRBJ2-2, with TRBD1 matching over 8 bases. Trimming took 6 bases from V and 6 from J; bases not matched to a gene: 9. The CDR3 spans 15 residues. Germline V gene data show CDR1 as MDHEN and CDR2 as SYDVKM. The CDR3 DNA follows: TGTGCCAGCAGGGCAGGGGGCGCTGACTCCGGGGAGCTGTTTTTT. Residues: CASRAGGADSGELFF.

The chain links TRBV28 to TRBJ1-4; D ambiguous. The germline V gene has CDR1 MDHEN and CDR2 SYDVKM. CDR3 length: 16 amino acids. Between the trimmed V and J ends, which lost 6 bases and 4 bases, there was a span of 18 bases. The chain's CDR3 is CASSIVGFTGNEKLFF. CDR3 bases: TGTGCCAGCAGCATAGTCGGATTTACTGGTAATGAAAAACTGTTTTTT.

The CDR3 DNA reads TGTGCCAGCAGCCTACAACAGGCGAACACTGAAGCTTTCTTT. It yields the protein CASSLQQANTEAFF. The chain couples TRBV5-4 to TRBJ1-1; possible D gene TRBD1, 5 bases. V was pared by 4 bases and J by 1 base, with 11 bases between. The CDR3 is 14 residues long. Germline V gene sequence: CDR1 SGHNT, CDR2 YYREEE (reference sequence).

This chain joins TRBV11-3 and TRBJ2-7; tentative D call: TRBD1 (6 bases). Germline CDR1 and CDR2: SGHNT and YENEEA. Deletions cut 0 bases from V and 4 bases from J, with 28 bases between. The CDR3 extends over 20 amino acids. The CDR3 nucleotides read TGTGCCAGCAGCTTAGATGGAGACAGGATAAGCTATAATCCCCGGTACGAGCAGTACTTC. It encodes CASSLDGDRISYNPRYEQYF.

The chain recombines TRBV5-4 with TRBJ2-1, with D possibly being TRBD2 (6 bases). Trimming stripped 0 bases from V and 4 bases from J, with 17 bases between. Germline loops: CDR1 SGHNT, CDR2 YYREEE (reference sequence). The CDR3 extends over 17 amino acids. CDR3 DNA: TGTGCCAGCAGCTTGGCCGGGACTGGAGGCACTTACAATGAGCAGTTCTTC. It codes for CASSLAGTGGTYNEQFF.

The rearrangement uses TRBV9 and TRBJ2-5, with 7 bases fitting TRBD2. Germline-derived CDR1 and CDR2 are SGDLS and YYNGEE. V lost 2 bases to trimming and J lost 1 base; unmatched junction nucleotides: 14. The CDR3 is made up of 18 amino acids. The CDR3 reads CASSVRDYSIVRQETQYF. The CDR3 bases are TGTGCCAGCAGCGTCCGGGACTACTCCATTGTCCGCCAAGAGACCCAGTACTTC. Filled out from reference TRBV9 and TRBJ2-5, the complete variable domain reads DSGVTQTPKHLITATGQRVTLRCSPRSGDLSVYWYQQSLDQGLQFLIQYYNGEERAKGNILERFSAQQFPDLHSELNLSSLELGDSALYFCASSVRDYSIVRQETQYFGPGTRLLVL.

J is TRBJ2-1 and V is TRBV11-1; TRBD2 matches 10 bases. V trimming: 0 bases; J trimming: 0 bases; junction bases outside the gene matches: 2. This CDR3 spans 17 amino acids. The germline V gene has CDR1 SGHAT and CDR2 FQDESV (reference sequence). The CDR3 is CASSLASSGGSYNEQFF. CDR3 nucleotides: TGTGCCAGCAGCTTAGCTTCTAGCGGGGGCTCCTACAATGAGCAGTTCTTC.